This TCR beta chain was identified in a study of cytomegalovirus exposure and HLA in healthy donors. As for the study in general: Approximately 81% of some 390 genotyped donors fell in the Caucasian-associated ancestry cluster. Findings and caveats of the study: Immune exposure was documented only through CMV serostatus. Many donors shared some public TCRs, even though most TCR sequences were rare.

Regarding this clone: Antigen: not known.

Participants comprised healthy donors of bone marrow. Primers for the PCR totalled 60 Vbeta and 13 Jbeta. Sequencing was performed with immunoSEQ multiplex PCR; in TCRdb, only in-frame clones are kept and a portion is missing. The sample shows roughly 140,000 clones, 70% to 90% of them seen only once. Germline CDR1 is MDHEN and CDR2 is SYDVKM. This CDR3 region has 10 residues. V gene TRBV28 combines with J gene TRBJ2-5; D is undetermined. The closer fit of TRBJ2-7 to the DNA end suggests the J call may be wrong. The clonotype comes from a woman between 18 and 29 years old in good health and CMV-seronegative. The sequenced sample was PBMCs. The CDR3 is CASGVYEQYF. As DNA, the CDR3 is TGTGCCAGCGGAGTATACGAGCAGTACTTC.